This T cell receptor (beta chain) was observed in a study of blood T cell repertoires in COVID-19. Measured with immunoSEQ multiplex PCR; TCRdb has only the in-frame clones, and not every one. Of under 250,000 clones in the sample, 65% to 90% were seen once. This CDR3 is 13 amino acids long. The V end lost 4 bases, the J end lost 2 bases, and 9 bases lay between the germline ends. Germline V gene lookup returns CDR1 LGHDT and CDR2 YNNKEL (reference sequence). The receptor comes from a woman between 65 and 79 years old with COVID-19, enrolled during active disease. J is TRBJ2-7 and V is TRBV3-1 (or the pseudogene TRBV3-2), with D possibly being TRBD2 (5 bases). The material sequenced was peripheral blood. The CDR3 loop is CASSRSGTYEQYF. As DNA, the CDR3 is TGTGCCAGCAGCCGGTCCGGGACCTACGAGCAGTACTTC.